This T cell receptor beta chain stems from a study of early T cells in non-severe SARS-CoV-2 infection. Findings and caveats of the study: Matching results from VDJdb favored anti-spike CD8 responses, leaving private and CD4 specificities undetected.

Attachment of unique molecular identifiers to individual cDNA molecules was performed. MiXCR, applied by TCRdb to the 5' RACE reads, yields one record per CDR3 protein. The table lists 80,000 or so distinct CDR3 sequences, over 12% of them singletons. CDR1 and CDR2 from the germline V gene are KGHSH and LQKENI. The CDR3 contains 13 residues. Trimming pared 2 bases from V and 15 bases from J, leaving 17 bases between. This clonotype was counted at least ten times. Its antigen is still unknown. Source material: whole blood. This receptor was taken from an adult who was a healthcare worker with PCR-confirmed SARS-CoV-2 infection or an uninfected control (not recorded which). The chain employs TRBV18 and TRBJ2-1; D is possibly TRBD1 (6 bases). CDR3 bases: TGTGCCAGCTCACCAAGACAGGAATCAACGGGGTTCTTC. Its translation: CASSPRQESTGFF.